Listed here are 10 T cell receptor beta chains from one sample, sequenced in a study of metastatic and nonmetastatic thyroid tumors. TCRdb re-called the PCR reads with MiXCR. The sample carries roughly 70,000 clones, around 18% recorded once. Every patient underwent thyroid surgery untreated. The sample comprised blood. The source of these receptors is a female donor with papillary thyroid cancer or a benign thyroid nodule (not recorded which). Some clones in this sample may be carry-over from other donors' samples.

This clone was observed at least ten times. The chain carries TRBV9 and TRBJ2-2, with a weak D call TRBD1 (6 bases). Germline CDR1 is SGDLS and CDR2 is YYNGEE. The ends were cut back, 5 bases at V and 4 bases at J, with 12 bases in the middle. The CDR3 sequence is 14 residues long. As DNA, the CDR3 is TGTGCCAGCAGGAAGGACAGTACCACCGGGGAGCTGTTTTTT. Translation gives CASRKDSTTGELFF.

This clone was observed at least ten times. The rearrangement uses TRBV24-1 and TRBJ1-4, with D possibly TRBD1 on 6 matching bases. Germline CDR1 is KGHDR and CDR2 is SFDVKD. V was pared by 0 bases and J by 8 bases, with 6 bases between. This CDR3 has 13 amino acids. CDR3 region: CATSDLGGEKLFF. The CDR3 region has the DNA TGTGCCACCAGTGATTTGGGGGGCGAAAAACTGTTTTTT.

This clone was found a few times. The germline gene is not matched at one end of the junction; a read error may be the cause. The sample holds other DNA sequences that translate to the same CDR3. CDR3 sequence: CASSEGGDASPLHF. The CDR3 coding sequence is TGTGCCAGCAGTGAAGGTGGGGATGCGTCACCCCTCCACTTC. The J gene is TRBJ1-6, the V gene TRBV25-1; D is uncertain. The CDR3 covers 14 residues. The V gene's germline CDR1 is MGHDK and CDR2 SYGVNS.

The chain uses TRBV28 and TRBJ1-4; D ambiguous. Trimming shortened V by 2 bases and J by 8 bases, and 15 bases separated the two germline ends. CDR1 and CDR2 from the germline V gene are MDHEN and SYDVKM. The CDR3 has 15 residues. The CDR3 nucleotides are TGTGCCAGCAGTTTAATTGGAAGACGGAAGGAAAAACTGTTTTTT. Translation gives CASSLIGRRKEKLFF.

This clone was recorded many times. This chain uses TRBV30 with TRBJ1-1; D is possibly TRBD1 (6 bases). Trimming cost V 5 bases and J 3 bases, with 16 bases left between them. Germline V CDR1 and CDR2: GTSNPN, SVGIG (reference sequence). This CDR3 contains 14 residues. The CDR3 protein is CAWLRRDIHTEAFF. The DNA for the CDR3 is TGTGCCTGGCTCAGACGGGACATCCACACTGAAGCTTTCTTT.

This clone was observed a few times. V is TRBV28 and J is TRBJ2-3, with a tentative D call TRBD2 (5 bases). Germline V gene sequence: CDR1 MDHEN, CDR2 SYDVKM. V lost 2 bases and J lost 1, with 10 bases in between. The CDR3 consists of 15 residues. The CDR3 region is CASSLEGVGTDTQYF. DNA for the CDR3: TGTGCCAGCAGTTTAGAGGGAGTAGGCACAGATACGCAGTATTTT. Full variable domain (outside the CDR3, taken from reference TRBV28 and TRBJ2-3): DVKVTQSSRYLVKRTGEKVFLECVQDMDHENMFWYRQDPGLGLRLIYFSYDVKMKEKGDIPEGYSVSREKKERFSLILESASTNQTSMYLCASSLEGVGTDTQYFGPGTRLTVL.

This clone showed up many times. The genes are TRBV28 and TRBJ1-2; tentatively, D is TRBD1 (5 bases). The length of the CDR3 is 12 residues. The germline gives CDR1 MDHEN, CDR2 SYDVKM. V lost 9 bases, J lost 10 bases, and 18 bases lay in between. The CDR3 coding sequence is TGTGCCAGTAAATCCGGGACCGAGGACTACACCTTC. Translating gives CASKSGTEDYTF.

The sample holds a few counts of this clone. This chain joins TRBV6-1 and TRBJ1-1, with 8 bases matching TRBD1. V lost 6 bases to trimming and J lost 4 bases; unmatched junction nucleotides: 10. The CDR3 is made up of 15 amino acids. Looked up from germline, CDR1 is MNHNS and CDR2 is SASEGT. CDR3 in amino acids: CASRFGQGGSTEAFF. DNA for the CDR3: TGTGCCAGCAGGTTCGGACAGGGAGGCTCCACTGAAGCTTTCTTT.

This clone was recorded at least ten times. This chain connects TRBV7-9 to TRBJ2-5; D unresolved. Trimming took 0 bases from V and 3 from J, leaving 11 bases between them. CDR3 length: 15 amino acids. The germline V gene encodes CDR1 SEHNR and CDR2 FQNEAQ (reference sequence). This CDR3 is CASSLASVGKETQYF. CDR3 bases: TGTGCCAGCAGCTTAGCAAGCGTGGGGAAAGAGACCCAGTACTTC.

The J gene is TRBJ2-3, the V gene TRBV29-1; TRBD1 is a possible D gene (5 bases). Germline V CDR1 and CDR2: SQVTM, ANQGSEA. V dropped 4 bases and J dropped 2 bases, with 16 bases sitting between them. The CDR3 runs 15 residues. The DNA of the CDR3 is TGCAGCGTTGTGTTCAGGGAAATTCCCACAGATACGCAGTATTTT. Its translation: CSVVFREIPTDTQYF.